This T cell receptor (beta chain) stems from a study of tumor and adjacent non-tumor tissue in lung cancer. On this clonotype itself: A read error is possible here, since a much larger clone lies one base away.

The V and J ends lost 5 bases and 3 bases respectively, with 15 bases between them. The CDR3 sequence is 15 residues long. Germline V CDR1 and CDR2: SEHNR, FQNEAQ (reference sequence). This sample's RNA came from whole unsorted tissue. The normal lung tissue was taken more than 3 cm from the tumor edge. Three rounds of nested PCR, following a modified ARM-PCR protocol, produced the TCRbeta library. TCRdb re-called the multiplex PCR reads through MiXCR, storing one row per CDR3 protein. The data contain 110,000 or so distinct CDR3 sequences, about 61% of them singletons. The V call is TRBV7-9, the J call TRBJ2-3, with a possible D match to TRBD1 (5 bases). The clonotype comes from a man between 60 and 75 years old with non-small cell lung cancer. Sequenced sample: distant non-tumor lung tissue. CDR3 in DNA: TGTGCCAGCAGCCCGCATGGGGCCTGGACAGATACGCAGTATTTT. As protein: CASSPHGAWTDTQYF.